This TCR beta chain was identified during a study of blood T cell repertoires in COVID-19. The germline CDR1 and CDR2 sequences are GTSNPN and SVGIG (reference sequence). J was trimmed by 2 bases and V by 4 bases; bases with no gene match: 5. CDR3 size: 14 residues. Sequenced by immunoSEQ multiplex PCR; TCRdb stores in-frame clones only, minus some. Counted here are tens of thousands of clones, around 90% occurring once; the ten biggest clones make up 5.8%. The sample comprised peripheral blood. This sequence was found in a man aged 50 to 59 with active COVID-19. V and J are TRBV30 and TRBJ2-1, with TRBD2 matching over 7 bases. CDR3 sequence reads: CAWTGGVAYNEQFF. In DNA form, the CDR3 reads TGTGCCTGGACGGGAGGTGTAGCCTACAATGAGCAGTTCTTC.